What follows are 29 T cell receptor beta chains derived from one specimen sequenced in a study of T cell repertoires in cytomegalovirus infection. Each CDR3 protein is one row after TCRdb ran MiXCR on the reads. The table includes roughly 760,000 distinct CDR3 sequences, approximately 34% detected once. Sequencing was performed on PBMCs. These receptor sequences come from a human donor in good health (CMV status not recorded). Some clones in this sample may be carry-over from other donors' samples.

This clonotype was counted at least ten times. The chain links TRBV7-2 to TRBJ1-5, with 8 bases aligning to TRBD1. The CDR3 length is 15 residues. The junction had 10 bases not matched to a gene; V was cut back by 5 bases and J by 7 bases. Germline assignment: CDR1 SGHTA and CDR2 FQGNSA. Written as DNA, the CDR3 is TGTGCCAGCAGCCCCGACAGGGGCCGGGGGCAGCCCCAGCATTTT. Protein: CASSPDRGRGQPQHF.

The chain links TRBV2 to TRBJ2-1; D gene ambiguous. V was clipped by 3 bases and J by 6 bases, with 6 bases between them. There are 12 residues in the CDR3. Germline-derived CDR1 and CDR2 are SNHLY and FYNNEI. This chain's CDR3 is CASSDGFNEQFF. The CDR3 nucleotides read TGTGCCAGCAGTGACGGCTTCAATGAGCAGTTCTTC. Full variable domain (outside the CDR3, taken from reference TRBV2 and TRBJ2-1): EPEVTQTPSHQVTQMGQEVILRCVPISNHLYFYWYRQILGQKVEFLVSFYNNEISEKSEIFDDQFSVERPDGSNFTLKIRSTKLEDSAMYFCASSDGFNEQFFGPGTRLTVL.

To note about this clonotype: A much larger clone sits a single nucleotide away, making a read error possible. The CDR3 spells CGSGHNEQFF. The CDR3 DNA reads as TGTGGCAGCGGTCACAATGAGCAGTTCTTC. The V and J genes are TRBV12-3 or TRBV12-4 and TRBJ2-1, with a weak D call TRBD2 (5 bases). This CDR3 contains 10 residues.

This rearrangement joins TRBV20-1 to TRBJ2-7; 12 bases line up with TRBD2. Germline CDR1 reads DFQATT; CDR2 reads SNEGSKA (reference sequence). The CDR3 sequence is 15 residues long. With V trimmed by 2 bases and J by 6 bases, 8 bases remained unmatched. The CDR3 coding sequence is TGCAGTGCTAGAATGACTAGCGGGAGCGGGGGCGAGCAGTACTTC. Translation: CSARMTSGSGGEQYF.

The chain recombines TRBV27 with TRBJ2-1; 7 bases are a match to TRBD2. V was clipped by 5 bases and J by 3 bases; unmatched bases: 7. This CDR3 has 15 amino acids. The germline V gene has CDR1 MNHEY and CDR2 SMNVEV (reference sequence). CDR3 DNA: TGTGCCAGCAGTCTGTCGGCTAGCGGCTACAATGAGCAGTTCTTC. Protein sequence: CASSLSASGYNEQFF.

The chain links TRBV12-3 or TRBV12-4 to TRBJ1-1; 10 bases map to TRBD1. CDR3 size: 17 residues. The ends lost 6 bases at V and 5 bases at J; junction bases unmatched: 15. The CDR3 region is CASSVYGTGVTGTEAFF. CDR3 nucleotide sequence: TGTGCCAGCAGCGTCTATGGGACAGGGGTGACGGGAACTGAAGCTTTCTTT.

This clonotype was recorded once. The chain has TRBV5-6 and TRBJ2-5; 11 positions agree with TRBD2. V shed 4 bases, J shed 2 bases, and the junction held 7 bases outside the gene matches. Germline lookup yields CDR1 SGHDT and CDR2 YYEEEE. This CDR3 comprises 16 residues. CDR3 in amino acids: CASSRPGTSGQETQYF. As DNA, the CDR3 is TGTGCCAGCAGCCGCCCGGGGACTAGCGGACAAGAGACCCAGTACTTC.

As regards this clonotype: The CDR3 does not end in the conserved phenylalanine or tryptophan, so this is likely a read error. The chain carries TRBV29-1 and TRBJ2-1; unclear D gene. This CDR3 has 14 residues. The V end was cut by 5 bases, the J end by 0 bases, with 11 bases between. Germline V lookup: CDR1 SQVTM, CDR2 ANQGSEA. This CDR3 reads CSVIGWASYNEQFL. In DNA, the CDR3 is TGCAGCGTTATAGGCTGGGCCTCCTACAATGAGCAGTTCTTA.

The rearrangement uses TRBV12-5 and TRBJ1-5; D unclear. CDR3 length: 15 residues. V dropped 0 bases and J dropped 0 bases, with 6 bases sitting between them. Germline values: CDR1 LGHNT, CDR2 FRNRAP. The CDR3 sequence: CASGLVRGSNQPQHF. The DNA for the CDR3 is TGTGCTAGTGGTTTGGTACGGGGTAGCAATCAGCCCCAGCATTTT.

In this sample, this clonotype turned up a few times. V usage is TRBV7-3 and J usage is TRBJ2-7; 7 bases match TRBD2. Per germline, CDR1 SGHTA and CDR2 FQGTGA. The CDR3 runs to 16 residues. The V and J ends lost 4 bases and 0 bases, in that order; junction bases with no gene match: 9. The CDR3 reads CASSSSGRGVSYEQYF. The CDR3 nucleotides read TGTGCCAGCAGCTCATCCGGACGGGGGGTCTCCTACGAGCAGTACTTC.

The chain combines TRBV19 with TRBJ2-7, with 8 bases aligning to TRBD2. J gave up 5 bases and V 4 bases, and 7 bases lay outside the gene matches. Germline lookup yields CDR1 LNHDA and CDR2 SQIVND (reference sequence). The CDR3 extends over 14 amino acids. The CDR3 bases are TGTGCCAGTAGTACCGGCGGGAGGCGCAACGAGCAGTACTTC. Protein product: CASSTGGRRNEQYF.

The chain has TRBV6-1 and TRBJ2-6; 7 nucleotides align to TRBD1. Trimming at V came to 7 bases and at J to 2 bases, leaving 11 bases not matched to a gene. Germline-derived CDR1 and CDR2 are MNHNS and SASEGT. The CDR3 is made up of 17 amino acids. The CDR3 here is CASTPKRQGAGANVLTF. The CDR3 DNA reads as TGTGCCAGCACTCCAAAGAGGCAGGGGGCTGGGGCCAACGTCCTGACTTTC.

The chain links TRBV7-8 to TRBJ2-7; TRBD1 is a possible D gene (5 bases). Trimming removed 4 bases at V and 6 bases at J, with 16 bases between. Germline-derived CDR1 and CDR2 are SGHVS and FQNEAQ. There are 14 residues in the CDR3. The CDR3 loop is CASSSRENIGEQYF. The CDR3 DNA is TGTGCCAGCAGCTCCAGGGAAAATATCGGCGAGCAGTACTTC.

The chain recombines TRBV7-2 with TRBJ1-2, with TRBD1 matching over 9 bases. Germline CDR1 is SGHTA and CDR2 is FQGNSA. This CDR3 comprises 14 residues. Trimming removed 5 bases from V and 7 bases from J; junction bases left unmatched: 8. CDR3 nucleotide sequence: TGTGCCAGCAGCACCGGACAGGGGAGTGTTGGCTACACCTTC. The encoded protein is CASSTGQGSVGYTF.

This clonotype has more than one count but fewer than ten. This chain links TRBV6-1 with TRBJ2-2; D unclear. CDR3 length: 14 residues. V lost 2 bases and J lost 0, with 4 bases in between. The germline gives CDR1 MNHNS, CDR2 SASEGT. The CDR3, as DNA: TGTGCCAGCAGTGAACAGCCGAACACCGGGGAGCTGTTTTTT. This gives the protein CASSEQPNTGELFF.

This chain links TRBV28 with TRBJ2-2, with a weak D call TRBD1 (7 bases). The CDR3 sequence is 20 residues long. CDR1 is MDHEN and CDR2 is SYDVKM in the germline V gene. With 1 base removed from V and 3 bases from J, the gap between germline ends came to 24 bases. The CDR3 protein is CASSLFWRGLSSLDTGELFF. CDR3 nucleotides: TGTGCCAGCAGTTTATTTTGGAGGGGGCTAAGTAGTCTGGACACCGGGGAGCTGTTTTTT.

This clonotype appeared a few times. This sequence joins TRBV24-1 and TRBJ2-7, with D possibly matching TRBD1 (6 bases). V lost 4 bases and J lost 3, with 21 bases in between. CDR3 length equals 17 residues. CDR1 KGHDR and CDR2 SFDVKD come from the germline V gene. The CDR3 protein is CATSDSRRGDIFYEQYF. For the CDR3, the DNA is TGTGCCACCAGTGACTCCCGTCGAGGGGACATTTTCTACGAGCAGTACTTC.

The rearrangement links TRBV28 to TRBJ2-3; D perhaps matches TRBD1 (6 bases). V was pared by 2 bases and J by 4 bases, with 16 bases between. The CDR3 length is 16 residues. Germline V gene sequence: CDR1 MDHEN, CDR2 SYDVKM. The CDR3 DNA reads TGTGCCAGCAGTTTAAAGAGGGGGAAGGGGCCAGATACGCAGTATTTT. It specifies CASSLKRGKGPDTQYF.

Comments on this clonotype: One end of the junction does not line up with germline, which may come from a read error. V is TRBV28 and J is TRBJ2-4; no clear D gene. The germline CDR1 and CDR2 sequences are MDHEN and SYDVKM. CDR3 size: 16 residues. The CDR3 region has the DNA TGTGCCAGCAGTTTAGGGGTTCAGAGAGCCAAAAACATTCCGTACTTC. Protein: CASSLGVQRAKNIPYF.

This clonotype turned up a few times. The CDR3 loop is CASSPLDRTVYNEQFF. In DNA form, the CDR3 reads TGTGCCAGCAGTCCCCTGGACAGGACGGTTTACAATGAGCAGTTCTTC. This chain joins TRBV28 and TRBJ2-1; 7 bases line up with TRBD1. The V gene end was trimmed by 5 bases and the J gene end by 4 bases; junction bases not matched to a gene: 11. Germline assignment: CDR1 MDHEN and CDR2 SYDVKM. CDR3 length: 16 residues. The whole variable domain, filled in from reference TRBV28 and TRBJ2-1, reads DVKVTQSSRYLVKRTGEKVFLECVQDMDHENMFWYRQDPGLGLRLIYFSYDVKMKEKGDIPEGYSVSREKKERFSLILESASTNQTSMYLCASSPLDRTVYNEQFFGPGTRLTVL.

The V gene is TRBV12-3 or TRBV12-4, the J gene TRBJ1-1; the D is unclear. The CDR3 consists of 13 residues. V was trimmed by 2 bases and J by 5 bases, leaving 9 bases between them. CDR3 sequence (DNA): TGTGCCAGCAGTTTATATGACAAAACTGAAGCTTTCTTT. This gives the protein CASSLYDKTEAFF.

V gene TRBV4-1 combines with J gene TRBJ1-1, with a possible D match to TRBD1 (5 bases). Germline CDR1 is MGHRA and CDR2 is YSYEKL. Deletions cut 2 bases from V and 3 bases from J, with 10 bases between. The CDR3 contains 14 residues. CDR3 bases: TGCGCCAGCAGCCAACACAGGCTAGACACTGAAGCTTTCTTT. Residues: CASSQHRLDTEAFF.

The rearrangement links TRBV12-3 or TRBV12-4 to TRBJ2-7; TRBD1 is a possible D gene (5 bases). There are 13 residues in the CDR3. Trimming took 1 base from V and 6 from J, leaving 10 bases between them. This CDR3 reads CASSLGARGEQYF. CDR3 coding DNA: TGTGCCAGCAGTTTAGGGGCTAGGGGCGAGCAGTACTTC.

This clonotype came up many times. The chain links TRBV7-8 to TRBJ1-4; D unclear. CDR3 length: 15 residues. V lost 5 bases to trimming and J lost 0 bases, with 10 bases between them. CDR1 is SGHVS, CDR2 FQNEAQ, per germline. The CDR3 spells CASSPGYSTNEKLFF. CDR3 bases: TGTGCCAGCAGCCCCGGATACTCAACTAATGAAAAACTGTTTTTT.

This clonotype was recorded many times. V and J are TRBV7-2 and TRBJ2-7, with TRBD1 matching 11 bases. Germline V gene sequence: CDR1 SGHTA, CDR2 FQGNSA. The CDR3 consists of 15 residues. With 5 bases clipped from V and 0 bases from J, the junction kept 3 bases outside the gene matches. The chain's CDR3 is CASSRGTGGSYEQYF. In DNA form, the CDR3 reads TGTGCCAGCAGCCGCGGGACAGGGGGCTCCTACGAGCAGTACTTC.

In this sample, this clonotype turned up many times. The chain couples TRBV25-1 to TRBJ2-7; 10 nucleotides align to TRBD2. Germline trimming cut 7 bases from V and 4 bases from J; bases unmatched to any gene: 4. Looked up from germline, CDR1 is MGHDK and CDR2 is SYGVNS. CDR3 size: 13 residues. In DNA, the CDR3 is TGTGCCAGCACCCCAGCGGGAGGGTACGAGCAGTACTTC. It encodes CASTPAGGYEQYF.

In regard to this clonotype: As the CDR3 is not closed by the conserved phenylalanine or tryptophan, this likely results from a read error. The chain links TRBV28 to TRBJ1-2, with D possibly matching TRBD1 (5 bases). V dropped 7 bases and J dropped 3 bases, with 15 bases sitting between them. This CDR3 spans 14 amino acids. Germline V gives CDR1 MDHEN, CDR2 SYDVKM. CDR3 bases: TGTGCCAGCACATCCGGGCAGGGCTACTATGGCTACACCTCA. Its translation: CASTSGQGYYGYTS.

The chain uses TRBV27 and TRBJ1-1, with TRBD1 identical over 9 bases. CDR3 length equals 16 residues. Trimming cost V 7 bases and J 1 base; bases outside gene matches: 10. The germline CDR1 and CDR2 sequences are MNHEY and SMNVEV (reference sequence). CDR3 coding DNA: TGTGCCAGCACCGCCGGACAGGGGAGTGGGAACACTGAAGCTTTCTTT. Translating it yields CASTAGQGSGNTEAFF.

This clonotype showed up just a few times. The chain uses TRBV11-3 and TRBJ2-1, with D possibly being TRBD1 (5 bases). Deletions cut 5 bases from V and 6 bases from J, with 11 bases between. Germline V lookup: CDR1 SGHNT, CDR2 YENEEA. This CDR3 spans 13 amino acids. The CDR3 DNA sequence: TGTGCCAGCAGCCCGGACAACCTCAATGAGCAGTTCTTC. This codes for CASSPDNLNEQFF.